This is a list of T cell receptor beta chains from one sample in a study of blood T cells in healthy people across ages. TCRdb redid the calling of the 5' RACE reads with MiXCR, one entry per CDR3 protein. The sample shows 800,000 to 1,300,000 distinct CDR3 sequences, approximately 26% of them seen only once. These data also formed part of another study, on T cells of mothers and their children.

Sequencing was done on a sample of blood. The receptors here all came from a girl aged 2-10 years in good health. Both conserved end residues are part of each CDR3. Each record gives: D gene, V gene, clone size, J gene, CDR3 DNA, CDR3 protein. The D gene is left open where the match is weak. Where a row states a size, it is once, few, many or the class of an expanded clone; other rows omit it.

d_gene: TRBD2
v_gene: TRBV6-6
abundance: few
j_gene: TRBJ2-3
CDR3nt: TGTGCCAGCAGTACCGGGACTAGCGTCCCAGATACGCAGTATTTT
CDR3aa: CASSTGTSVPDTQYF

d_gene: .
v_gene: TRBV7-9
abundance: .
j_gene: TRBJ2-1
CDR3nt: TGTGCCAGCAGCACCTCCGGGACTCCTTCCTATGAGCAGTTCTTC
CDR3aa: CASSTSGTPSYEQFF

d_gene: .
v_gene: TRBV12-3/TRBV12-4
abundance: few
j_gene: TRBJ2-7
CDR3nt: TGTGCCAGCAGTTCCTCCCTCGAGCAGTACTTC
CDR3aa: CASSSSLEQYF

d_gene: .
v_gene: TRBV11-2
abundance: .
j_gene: TRBJ2-3
CDR3nt: TGTGCCAGCAGCCCACCTTTTTCGGGAGTAGGAACAGATACGCAGTATTTT
CDR3aa: CASSPPFSGVGTDTQYF

d_gene: .
v_gene: TRBV29-1
abundance: few
j_gene: TRBJ1-2
CDR3nt: TGCAGCGTTGGGACAGCAGACTACGGCTACACCTTC
CDR3aa: CSVGTADYGYTF

d_gene: .
v_gene: TRBV6-1
abundance: .
j_gene: TRBJ1-5
CDR3nt: TGTGCCAGCAGTGTATATCCCGGAAATCAGCCCCAGCATTTT
CDR3aa: CASSVYPGNQPQHF

d_gene: .
v_gene: TRBV27
abundance: .
j_gene: TRBJ1-2
CDR3nt: TGTGCCAGCAGTTTTGCCAGGGAAGATGGCTACACCTTC
CDR3aa: CASSFAREDGYTF

d_gene: .
v_gene: TRBV7-8
abundance: few
j_gene: TRBJ2-1
CDR3nt: TGTGCCAGCAGCCCCCCGGGTCTCCGGCGCAATGAGCAGTTCTTC
CDR3aa: CASSPPGLRRNEQFF

d_gene: .
v_gene: TRBV27
abundance: .
j_gene: TRBJ2-1
CDR3nt: TGTGCCAGCAGTCCCTATGTATATGGTAGTTACGATGAGCAGTTCTTC
CDR3aa: CASSPYVYGSYDEQFF

d_gene: TRBD1
v_gene: TRBV20-1
abundance: many
j_gene: TRBJ1-1
CDR3nt: TGCAGTGCCCAGGTCACAGGGGGGTGGACTGAAGCTTTCTTT
CDR3aa: CSAQVTGGWTEAFF

d_gene: TRBD1
v_gene: TRBV15
abundance: .
j_gene: TRBJ1-1
CDR3nt: TGTGCCACCAGAAAGTCGGGGACAGCGAACACTGAAGCTTTCTTT
CDR3aa: CATRKSGTANTEAFF

d_gene: TRBD1
v_gene: TRBV7-2
abundance: .
j_gene: TRBJ1-2
CDR3nt: TGTGCCAGCAGCTTAGGACAGGGGAAGGGGTATGGCTACACCTTC
CDR3aa: CASSLGQGKGYGYTF

d_gene: .
v_gene: TRBV11-2
abundance: few
j_gene: TRBJ2-7
CDR3nt: TGTGCCAGCAGCCGGACCCGGGACGTATCCTACGAGCAGTACTTC
CDR3aa: CASSRTRDVSYEQYF

d_gene: .
v_gene: TRBV12-5
abundance: once
j_gene: TRBJ1-3
CDR3nt: TGTGCTAGTGGTTTGGGGCCAGGGAGTCTACCTGGAAACACCATATATTTT
CDR3aa: CASGLGPGSLPGNTIYF

d_gene: TRBD1
v_gene: TRBV7-9
abundance: once
j_gene: TRBJ2-3
CDR3nt: TGTGCCAGCAGCTTTACAGGGGGGAACACAGATACGCAGTATTTT
CDR3aa: CASSFTGGNTDTQYF

d_gene: .
v_gene: TRBV12-3/TRBV12-4
abundance: .
j_gene: TRBJ1-1
CDR3nt: TGTGCCAGCAGTTTAGACATCCCTGAAGCTTTCTTT
CDR3aa: CASSLDIPEAFF

d_gene: TRBD2
v_gene: TRBV20-1
abundance: few
j_gene: TRBJ2-1
CDR3nt: TGCAGTGCAAAGGGCCCGCGGGAGTCCTACGTCAATGAGCAGTTCTTC
CDR3aa: CSAKGPRESYVNEQFF

d_gene: TRBD1
v_gene: TRBV29-1
abundance: .
j_gene: TRBJ2-5
CDR3nt: TGCAGCGTTCTCTGGGCGACAGGGCAAGAGACCCAGTACTTC
CDR3aa: CSVLWATGQETQYF

d_gene: TRBD1
v_gene: TRBV5-1
abundance: .
j_gene: TRBJ1-4
CDR3nt: TGCGCCAGCAGCTTCTTGACAGGGGAGACTAATGAAAAACTGTTTTTT
CDR3aa: CASSFLTGETNEKLFF

d_gene: .
v_gene: TRBV15
abundance: many
j_gene: TRBJ2-5
CDR3nt: TGTGCCACCAGCAGACTACCGGGACCCCCACAAGAGACCCAGTACTTC
CDR3aa: CATSRLPGPPQETQYF

d_gene: .
v_gene: TRBV27
abundance: .
j_gene: TRBJ1-4
CDR3nt: TGTGCCAGCGGCTCGGGACCCTCAAGCGAAAAACTGTTTTTT
CDR3aa: CASGSGPSSEKLFF

d_gene: .
v_gene: TRBV4-3
abundance: .
j_gene: TRBJ1-1
CDR3nt: TGCGCCAGCAGCCAAGCGGGGGGTTTGACTGAAGCTTTCTTT
CDR3aa: CASSQAGGLTEAFF

d_gene: .
v_gene: TRBV27
abundance: few
j_gene: TRBJ1-1
CDR3nt: TGTGCCAGCACATTCAGGTTTTCGGGGACGGCGAACACTGAAGCTTTCTTT
CDR3aa: CASTFRFSGTANTEAFF

d_gene: .
v_gene: TRBV27
abundance: .
j_gene: TRBJ1-2
CDR3nt: TGTGCCAGCAAAATGTATGATGGGGGTTCTGGTTATGGCTACACCTTC
CDR3aa: CASKMYDGGSGYGYTF

d_gene: TRBD1
v_gene: TRBV6-5
abundance: few
j_gene: TRBJ2-5
CDR3nt: TGTGCCAGCAGTTACTCACCGGGACAGGGGGGTCCAGAGACCCAGTACTTC
CDR3aa: CASSYSPGQGGPETQYF

d_gene: TRBD1
v_gene: TRBV20-1
abundance: .
j_gene: TRBJ2-5
CDR3nt: TGCAGTGCTAGCTGGACAGGCCGCCAAGAGACCCAGTACTTC
CDR3aa: CSASWTGRQETQYF

d_gene: TRBD1
v_gene: TRBV7-2
abundance: few
j_gene: TRBJ2-1
CDR3nt: TGTGCCAGCAGCTTGGGACAGATACTTGAGCAGTTCTTC
CDR3aa: CASSLGQILEQFF

d_gene: TRBD1
v_gene: TRBV20-1
abundance: few
j_gene: TRBJ2-2
CDR3nt: TGCAGTGCTAGAGATAGCGAGACAGGGGACGCCGGGGAGCTGTTTTTT
CDR3aa: CSARDSETGDAGELFF

d_gene: TRBD2
v_gene: TRBV6-2/TRBV6-3
abundance: .
j_gene: TRBJ2-1
CDR3nt: TGTGCCAGCAGTGGCCTAGCGGGAGAATGGGTCTATAATGAGCAGTTCTTC
CDR3aa: CASSGLAGEWVYNEQFF